The rows below give T cell receptor beta chains drawn from one sample of a study of breast tumors, draining lymph nodes, adjacent tissues. TCRdb ran MiXCR on the multiplex PCR reads and lists one entry per CDR3 protein. Here the sample spans some 140,000 distinct CDR3 sequences, around 21% being singletons. Sequenced input: axillary lymph node tissue. All receptors come from a female donor with breast cancer. Some clones in this sample may be carry-over from other donors' samples. Each CDR3 is given with its conserved first and last residue. The order of the fields is clone size, D gene, V gene, J gene, CDR3 protein, CDR3 DNA. A D gene is named only where the DNA matches it firmly. Size values are once, few and many counts, or a class for expanded clones, and some rows have none.

size: many
D: TRBD2
V: TRBV5-1
J: TRBJ2-3
CDR3: CASSFGSSGNADTQYF
DNA: TGCGCCAGCAGCTTCGGATCTAGCGGGAACGCAGATACGCAGTATTTT

size: NA
D: NA
V: TRBV18
J: TRBJ2-7
CDR3: CTSSRGGTPNYEQYF
DNA: TGTACCAGCTCACGAGGAGGGACACCCAACTACGAGCAGTACTTC

size: NA
D: NA
V: TRBV19
J: TRBJ1-1
CDR3: CASSSSPGVGTEAFF
DNA: TGTGCCAGTAGTTCCTCCCCGGGGGTGGGCACTGAAGCTTTCTTT

size: many
D: TRBD2
V: TRBV9
J: TRBJ2-1
CDR3: CASSVGGDNEQFF
DNA: TGTGCCAGCAGCGTTGGGGGGGACAATGAGCAGTTCTTC

size: few
D: TRBD1
V: TRBV28
J: TRBJ1-4
CDR3: CASSPPGQGVEKLFF
DNA: TGTGCCAGCAGTCCCCCGGGACAGGGGGTTGAAAAACTGTTTTTT

size: many
D: TRBD2
V: TRBV27
J: TRBJ2-7
CDR3: CASSSLRTSGIRLHYEQYF
DNA: TGTGCCAGCAGTTCGCTCCGGACTAGCGGGATAAGGCTACACTACGAGCAGTACTTC

size: many
D: NA
V: TRBV7-9
J: TRBJ1-3
CDR3: CASSSMGSSKGNTIYF
DNA: TGTGCCAGCAGCTCAATGGGAAGCTCGAAGGGAAACACCATATATTTT

size: few
D: NA
V: TRBV19
J: TRBJ2-2
CDR3: CASSMSGEIGRGGELFF
DNA: TGTGCCAGTAGTATGTCTGGCGAGATAGGGCGGGGCGGGGAGCTGTTTTTT

size: NA
D: NA
V: TRBV27
J: TRBJ1-2
CDR3: CASSLLGEGNGYTF
DNA: TGTGCCAGCAGTTTGCTAGGTGAAGGGAACGGCTACACCTTC

size: few
D: NA
V: TRBV7-3
J: TRBJ2-5
CDR3: CASSSRESSETQYF
DNA: TGTGCCAGCAGCTCCAGGGAGAGTAGCGAGACCCAGTACTTC

size: many
D: NA
V: TRBV2
J: TRBJ1-5
CDR3: CASSEGYSNQPQHF
DNA: TGTGCCAGCAGTGAGGGCTATAGCAATCAGCCCCAGCATTTT

size: many
D: NA
V: TRBV30
J: TRBJ1-5
CDR3: CAWRTAGSNQPQHF
DNA: TGTGCCTGGAGAACGGCGGGCAGCAATCAGCCCCAGCATTTT

size: many
D: TRBD1
V: TRBV6-2/TRBV6-3
J: TRBJ2-7
CDR3: CASRLTGSYEQYF
DNA: TGTGCCAGCAGACTGACAGGGAGCTACGAGCAGTACTTC

size: many
D: TRBD1
V: TRBV30
J: TRBJ1-2
CDR3: CAWSENRGYGYTF
DNA: TGTGCCTGGAGTGAAAACAGGGGGTATGGCTACACCTTC

size: many
D: NA
V: TRBV5-1
J: TRBJ2-7
CDR3: CASSPRLETYEQYF
DNA: TGCGCCAGCAGCCCCCGCCTGGAAACCTACGAGCAGTACTTC

size: few
D: TRBD1
V: TRBV25-1
J: TRBJ1-1
CDR3: CASSEPGQGLNTEAFF
DNA: TGTGCCAGCAGTGAACCCGGACAGGGACTGAACACTGAAGCTTTCTTT

size: many
D: NA
V: TRBV29-1
J: TRBJ2-3
CDR3: CSVGGQGDTDTQYF
DNA: TGCAGCGTTGGGGGTCAGGGAGACACAGATACGCAGTATTTT

size: many
D: TRBD2
V: TRBV11-1
J: TRBJ2-3
CDR3: CASSSPRDKGLAEPTDTQYF
DNA: TGTGCCAGCAGCTCACCCCGGGACAAGGGACTAGCGGAGCCCACAGATACGCAGTATTTT

size: NA
D: NA
V: TRBV7-8
J: TRBJ2-1
CDR3: CAGSFNRADEQFF
DNA: TGTGCCGGCAGCTTCAACAGGGCCGATGAGCAGTTCTTC

size: many
D: NA
V: TRBV12-3/TRBV12-4
J: TRBJ2-3
CDR3: CASRKGGPTDTQYF
DNA: TGTGCCAGCAGGAAGGGGGGACCTACAGATACGCAGTATTTT

size: many
D: TRBD2
V: TRBV20-1
J: TRBJ2-7
CDR3: CSAPPWAGAILTEQYF
DNA: TGCAGTGCTCCTCCGTGGGCGGGAGCTATACTTACGGAGCAGTACTTC

size: many
D: TRBD1
V: TRBV18
J: TRBJ1-2
CDR3: CASSRQGADGYTF
DNA: TGTGCCAGCTCTAGACAGGGGGCGGATGGCTACACCTTC

size: many
D: TRBD1
V: TRBV12-3/TRBV12-4
J: TRBJ2-6
CDR3: CASSPGTGRTGANVLTF
DNA: TGTGCCAGCAGCCCCGGGACAGGGAGGACTGGGGCCAACGTCCTGACTTTC

size: once
D: NA
V: TRBV28
J: TRBJ1-3
CDR3: CASSFSLPGGSTIYF
DNA: TGTGCCAGCAGTTTCAGTCTTCCAGGAGGAAGCACCATATATTTT

size: NA
D: NA
V: TRBV27
J: TRBJ2-1
CDR3: CASRGLFYNEQFF
DNA: TGTGCCAGCAGGGGACTTTTCTACAATGAGCAGTTCTTC

size: many
D: NA
V: TRBV5-5
J: TRBJ2-7
CDR3: CASSPNPRREQYF
DNA: TGTGCCAGCAGCCCCAACCCCCGTCGCGAGCAGTACTTC

size: many
D: NA
V: TRBV7-3
J: TRBJ2-5
CDR3: CASSLSFGETQYF
DNA: TGTGCCAGCAGCTTAAGTTTCGGAGAGACCCAGTACTTC

size: many
D: NA
V: TRBV7-9
J: TRBJ2-1
CDR3: CASSPSYNEQFF
DNA: TGTGCCAGCAGCCCCTCGTACAATGAGCAGTTCTTC

size: many
D: TRBD2
V: TRBV10-3
J: TRBJ2-3
CDR3: CATRGASGISDTQYF
DNA: TGTGCCACCCGCGGAGCTAGCGGGATTTCAGATACGCAGTATTTT

size: many
D: TRBD2
V: TRBV5-1
J: TRBJ2-1
CDR3: CASSLWLAGGSDNEQFF
DNA: TGCGCCAGCAGCTTGTGGCTAGCGGGAGGGTCTGACAATGAGCAGTTCTTC

size: many
D: NA
V: TRBV12-3/TRBV12-4
J: TRBJ2-7
CDR3: CASRPSSYEQYF
DNA: TGTGCCAGCAGACCGAGCTCCTACGAGCAGTACTTC

size: NA
D: TRBD1
V: TRBV9
J: TRBJ2-6
CDR3: CASSGDRGQGLNPGANVLTF
DNA: TGTGCCAGCAGCGGCGACCGTGGACAGGGGCTTAATCCTGGGGCCAACGTCCTGACTTTC

size: many
D: NA
V: TRBV5-1
J: TRBJ1-6
CDR3: CASSLNRERSPLHF
DNA: TGCGCCAGCAGCCTGAACAGGGAAAGATCACCCCTCCACTTT

size: many
D: TRBD2
V: TRBV10-3
J: TRBJ2-1
CDR3: CAIAGGRTYNEQFF
DNA: TGTGCCATCGCAGGCGGGAGGACCTACAATGAGCAGTTCTTC

size: many
D: TRBD1
V: TRBV11-3
J: TRBJ1-6
CDR3: CASSKRGQASYNSPLHF
DNA: TGTGCCAGCAGCAAAAGGGGGCAGGCCTCCTATAATTCACCCCTCCACTTT

size: NA
D: NA
V: TRBV27
J: TRBJ2-1
CDR3: CASGRRGSSYNEQFF
DNA: TGTGCCAGCGGGCGACGAGGGAGCTCCTACAATGAGCAGTTCTTC

size: many
D: NA
V: TRBV20-1
J: TRBJ2-7
CDR3: CSARDVRGPNYEQYF
DNA: TGCAGTGCTAGAGACGTCAGGGGCCCTAACTACGAGCAGTACTTC

size: many
D: NA
V: TRBV20-1
J: TRBJ2-7
CDR3: CSTRSSYEQYF
DNA: TGCAGTACCCGTTCTAGCTACGAGCAGTACTTC

size: many
D: NA
V: TRBV5-1
J: TRBJ1-3
CDR3: CASSGQGNTIYF
DNA: TGCGCCAGCAGCGGACAGGGAAACACCATATATTTT

size: many
D: NA
V: TRBV29-1
J: TRBJ1-2
CDR3: CSVATGGYTF
DNA: TGCAGCGTTGCCACCGGTGGCTACACCTTC

size: many
D: NA
V: TRBV7-9
J: TRBJ1-6
CDR3: CASSFQDLLGARSPLHF
DNA: TGTGCCAGCAGCTTTCAAGACTTGTTGGGGGCGAGGTCACCCCTCCACTTT

size: many
D: NA
V: TRBV5-6
J: TRBJ2-7
CDR3: CASSGRRSYEQYF
DNA: TGTGCCAGCAGCGGGCGGCGTTCCTACGAGCAGTACTTC

size: few
D: NA
V: TRBV5-4
J: TRBJ2-3
CDR3: CASSLTGPSTDTQYF
DNA: TGTGCCAGCAGCTTGACGGGTCCGAGCACAGATACGCAGTATTTT

size: many
D: TRBD2
V: TRBV20-1
J: TRBJ2-5
CDR3: CSANQLAGVVETQYF
DNA: TGCAGTGCTAACCAACTAGCGGGAGTAGTGGAGACCCAGTACTTC

size: many
D: TRBD2
V: TRBV5-1
J: TRBJ2-1
CDR3: CASSLPGLAGVDEQFF
DNA: TGCGCCAGCAGCCTCCCGGGACTAGCGGGAGTCGATGAGCAGTTCTTC

size: many
D: NA
V: TRBV6-6
J: TRBJ2-7
CDR3: CASSYPERLEDSYEQYF
DNA: TGTGCCAGCAGTTACCCGGAAAGATTGGAAGACTCCTACGAGCAGTACTTC

size: many
D: TRBD1
V: TRBV9
J: TRBJ1-2
CDR3: CASSDLQGAGYTF
DNA: TGTGCCAGCAGCGATCTACAGGGGGCCGGCTACACCTTC

size: many
D: TRBD1
V: TRBV5-1
J: TRBJ2-1
CDR3: CASSETGTGVGEQFF
DNA: TGCGCCAGCAGCGAAACCGGGACAGGGGTAGGTGAGCAGTTCTTC

size: many
D: TRBD1
V: TRBV30
J: TRBJ2-5
CDR3: CASGTVFQETQYF
DNA: TGTGCCTCCGGGACAGTATTCCAAGAGACCCAGTACTTC

size: many
D: TRBD2
V: TRBV20-1
J: TRBJ2-1
CDR3: CSARGTSREQFF
DNA: TGCAGTGCTAGAGGGACTAGCAGGGAGCAGTTCTTC

size: many
D: NA
V: TRBV30
J: TRBJ2-1
CDR3: CAWSVRDSYNEQFF
DNA: TGTGCCTGGAGTGTTAGGGATTCCTACAATGAGCAGTTCTTC

size: many
D: NA
V: TRBV5-1
J: TRBJ2-1
CDR3: CASSWGTNTIGEQFF
DNA: TGCGCCAGCAGCTGGGGGACCAACACAATAGGTGAGCAGTTCTTC

size: many
D: TRBD2
V: TRBV10-1
J: TRBJ2-7
CDR3: CASSEFGLASGEQYF
DNA: TGCGCCAGCAGTGAGTTTGGACTAGCATCAGGCGAGCAGTACTTC

size: NA
D: TRBD1
V: TRBV28
J: TRBJ2-7
CDR3: CASSLHRDRSYEQYF
DNA: TGTGCCAGCAGCCTCCACCGGGACAGAAGCTACGAGCAGTACTTC

size: many
D: NA
V: TRBV24-1
J: TRBJ2-1
CDR3: CATSDSVQGDEQFF
DNA: TGTGCCACCAGTGATTCGGTACAAGGAGATGAGCAGTTCTTC

size: many
D: NA
V: TRBV5-8
J: TRBJ1-5
CDR3: CASSPGRGQPQHF
DNA: TGTGCCAGCAGTCCCGGTAGGGGTCAGCCCCAGCATTTT

size: many
D: TRBD2
V: TRBV20-1
J: TRBJ2-3
CDR3: CSARGGLVTDTQYF
DNA: TGCAGTGCTAGGGGAGGACTAGTCACAGATACGCAGTATTTT